This T cell receptor beta chain was captured by sequencing in a study of metastatic and nonmetastatic thyroid tumors. The wider study: Comparative analysis of repertoires was undertaken across blood and tumor or nodule tissue obtained from malignant and benign thyroid patients. Study outcomes and limitations: TCR beta diversity was reportedly significantly higher in malignant thyroid tumors than benign nodules, in blood and tumor.

As concerns this clone: Its target is unknown.

All patients reached thyroid surgery having received no treatment beforehand. As processed by the authors: The study took CDR3 differences across clinicopathological groups and made a distant-metastasis classifier for papillary thyroid cancer from them. TCRdb re-called the PCR reads through MiXCR. TCRdb's processing, not the authors', yielded these V and J calls. The table lists approximately 17,000 clones, around a quarter of them singletons. The receptor's source is a female donor with papillary thyroid cancer or a benign thyroid nodule (not recorded which). Some clones in this sample may be carry-over from other donors' samples. The sequencing sample was made of tumor tissue.

The CDR3 loop reads CASSLRVFYEQYF. CDR3 bases: TGCGCCAGCAGCTTAAGGGTTTTCTACGAGCAGTACTTC. This chain uses TRBV5-1 with TRBJ2-7; D is uncertain. The V gene lost 2 bases and the J gene lost 3 bases, with 9 bases spanning the gap. This CDR3 is built from 13 residues. In germline, CDR1 is SGHRS, CDR2 YFSETQ.